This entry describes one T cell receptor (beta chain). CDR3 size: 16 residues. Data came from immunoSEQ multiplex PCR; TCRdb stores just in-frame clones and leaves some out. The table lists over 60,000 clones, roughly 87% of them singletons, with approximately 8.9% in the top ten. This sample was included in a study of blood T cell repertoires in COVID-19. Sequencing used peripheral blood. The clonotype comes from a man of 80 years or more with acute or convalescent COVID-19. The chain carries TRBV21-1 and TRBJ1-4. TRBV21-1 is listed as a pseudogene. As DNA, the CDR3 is TGTGCCAGCAGCAAAGTTATAGGAGAATCTAATGAAAAACTGTTTTTT. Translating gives CASSKVIGESNEKLFF.